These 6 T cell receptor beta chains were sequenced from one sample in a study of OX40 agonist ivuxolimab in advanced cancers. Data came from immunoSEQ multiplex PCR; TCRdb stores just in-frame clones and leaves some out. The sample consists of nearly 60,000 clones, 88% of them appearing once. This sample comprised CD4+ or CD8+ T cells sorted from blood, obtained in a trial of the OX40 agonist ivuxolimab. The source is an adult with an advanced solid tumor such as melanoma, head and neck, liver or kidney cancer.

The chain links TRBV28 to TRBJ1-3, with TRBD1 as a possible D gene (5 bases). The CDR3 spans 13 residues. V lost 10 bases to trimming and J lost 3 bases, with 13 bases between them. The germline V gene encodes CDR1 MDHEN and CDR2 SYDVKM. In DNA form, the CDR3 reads TGTGCCACGACAGAAACTTTTGGAAACACCATATATTTT. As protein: CATTETFGNTIYF.

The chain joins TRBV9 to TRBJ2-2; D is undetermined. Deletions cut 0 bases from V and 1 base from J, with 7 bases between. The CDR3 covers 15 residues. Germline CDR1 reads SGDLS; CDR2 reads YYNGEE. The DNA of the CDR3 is TGTGCCAGCAGCGTAGATGTGGTGAACACCGGGGAGCTGTTTTTT. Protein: CASSVDVVNTGELFF.

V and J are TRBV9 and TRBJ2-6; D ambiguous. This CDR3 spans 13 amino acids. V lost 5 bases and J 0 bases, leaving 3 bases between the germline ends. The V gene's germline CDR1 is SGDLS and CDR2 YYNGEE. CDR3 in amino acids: CASRHSGANVLTF. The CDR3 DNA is TGTGCCAGCAGGCACTCTGGGGCCAACGTCCTGACTTTC.

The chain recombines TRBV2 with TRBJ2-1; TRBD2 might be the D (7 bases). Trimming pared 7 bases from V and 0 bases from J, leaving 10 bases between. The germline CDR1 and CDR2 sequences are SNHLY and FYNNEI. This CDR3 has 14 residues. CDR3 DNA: TGTGCCAGCACGGGGGGCGGCTCCTACAATGAGCAGTTCTTC. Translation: CASTGGGSYNEQFF.

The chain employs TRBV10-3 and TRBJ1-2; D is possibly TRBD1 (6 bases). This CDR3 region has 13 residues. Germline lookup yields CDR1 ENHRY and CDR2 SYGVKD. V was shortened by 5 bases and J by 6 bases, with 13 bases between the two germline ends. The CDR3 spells CAISLQGGDGYTF. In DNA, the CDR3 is TGTGCCATCAGTCTCCAAGGGGGAGATGGCTACACCTTC.

CDR3 DNA: TGTGCCAGCTCACCATACACTGGGGAGAACACTGAAGCTTTCTTT. This sequence encodes CASSPYTGENTEAFF. The rearrangement links TRBV18 to TRBJ1-1; no firm D call. Trimming pared 2 bases from V and 1 base from J, leaving 11 bases between. Germline CDR1 and CDR2: KGHSH and LQKENI. The CDR3 totals 15 residues.